Listed below are T cell receptor beta chains from one sample, sequenced in a study of T cell responses to AZD1222 COVID-19 vaccine. Clones were sequenced by immunoSEQ multiplex PCR, and TCRdb holds only the in-frame ones, with some missing. The sample consists of approximately 150,000 clones, 85% to 95% of them appearing once. Sequencing was performed on peripheral blood, taken 28 days after the second AZD1222 dose. The origin of the receptors is an adult who received the AZD1222 COVID-19 vaccine. Each CDR3 is given with its conserved first and last residue. The D gene is left open where the match is weak. Clone size is given for some rows only: seen once, a few or many times, or a class if the clone is expanded.

clone_size	j_call	v_call	d_call	cdr3_aa	cdr3_nt
few	TRBJ1-2	TRBV5-8	NA	CASSLAGVDGYTF	TGTGCCAGCAGCTTGGCAGGAGTCGATGGCTACACCTTC
NA	TRBJ2-2	TRBV30	NA	CAWSASPANTGELFF	TGTGCCTGGAGTGCTTCCCCCGCGAACACCGGGGAGCTGTTTTTT
NA	TRBJ2-2	TRBV27	TRBD1	CATRRTGGVTGELFF	TGTGCCACTAGACGGACAGGGGGCGTCACCGGGGAGCTGTTTTTT
once	TRBJ2-3	TRBV4-2	TRBD2	CASSPLREEEDTQYF	TGTGCCAGCAGCCCCCTCCGGGAGGAAGAAGATACGCAGTATTTT
NA	TRBJ2-1	TRBV30	TRBD2	CAWSVVFGLVSNEQFF	TGTGCCTGGAGTGTAGTTTTCGGACTAGTCTCCAATGAGCAGTTCTTC
NA	TRBJ1-1	TRBV7-9	NA	CASSLGPWEAFF	TGTGCCAGCAGCTTAGGCCCCTGGGAAGCTTTCTTT
NA	TRBJ1-1	TRBV11-3	NA	CASSLVVESEAFF	TGTGCCAGCAGCTTAGTGGTGGAGTCTGAAGCTTTCTTT
NA	TRBJ2-2	TRBV7-8	TRBD2	CASSPSGRAAGELFF	TGTGCCAGCAGTCCCAGCGGGAGGGCCGCCGGGGAGCTGTTTTTT
NA	TRBJ1-5	TRBV7-6	NA	CASSPGAETNQPQHF	TGTGCCAGCAGCCCTGGGGCAGAAACAAATCAGCCCCAGCATTTT
NA	TRBJ1-2	TRBV13	NA	CASRHLKGRGRGYGYTF	TGTGCCAGCAGACACTTGAAGGGGAGGGGTCGAGGGTATGGCTACACCTTC
NA	TRBJ2-5	TRBV2	NA	CASSDYFEETQYF	TGTGCCAGCAGTGATTATTTCGAAGAGACCCAGTACTTC
NA	TRBJ2-1	TRBV5-1	NA	CASSYPGDYNEQFF	TGCGCCAGCAGCTATCCGGGGGACTACAATGAGCAGTTCTTC
NA	TRBJ2-7	TRBV4-2	TRBD2	CASSQELAGGRQYF	TGTGCCAGCAGCCAAGAACTAGCGGGAGGCCGCCAGTACTTC
NA	TRBJ2-1	TRBV10-3	TRBD2	CATGGTSGRVNEQFF	TGTGCCACCGGGGGGACTAGCGGGAGAGTAAATGAGCAGTTCTTC
NA	TRBJ2-5	TRBV30	TRBD2	CAWRVPAGGPTQYF	TGTGCCTGGAGAGTGCCAGCGGGAGGGCCGACCCAGTACTTC
NA	TRBJ2-7	TRBV13	NA	CASSTVGGFGEQYF	TGTGCCAGCAGCACCGTGGGGGGCTTCGGCGAGCAGTACTTC